This section outlines one TCR beta chain sequence together with its context. What it binds is unknown. CDR1 and CDR2 from the germline V gene are SGHDT and YYEEEE. The trim removed 5 bases at V and 1 base at J, leaving 7 bases unmatched. The CDR3 spans 15 residues. This table comes from immunoSEQ multiplex PCR, and its TCRdb copy is limited to in-frame clones, with some not included. The sample lists about 22,000 clones, about 80% occurring once. This record belongs to a study of T cells in narcolepsy. General study findings and limits: Autoreactive clonotypes reportedly recurred in blood of same and different patients, not controls.

The TCR comes from a human donor in good health. The rearrangement joins TRBV5-6 to TRBJ2-5, with 8 bases aligning to TRBD1. The material sequenced was memory (CD45RA-) CD4+ T cells from blood. The CDR3 DNA sequence: TGTGCCAGCAGGATCGGACAGGGTCCCCAAGAGACCCAGTACTTC. Translation gives CASRIGQGPQETQYF.